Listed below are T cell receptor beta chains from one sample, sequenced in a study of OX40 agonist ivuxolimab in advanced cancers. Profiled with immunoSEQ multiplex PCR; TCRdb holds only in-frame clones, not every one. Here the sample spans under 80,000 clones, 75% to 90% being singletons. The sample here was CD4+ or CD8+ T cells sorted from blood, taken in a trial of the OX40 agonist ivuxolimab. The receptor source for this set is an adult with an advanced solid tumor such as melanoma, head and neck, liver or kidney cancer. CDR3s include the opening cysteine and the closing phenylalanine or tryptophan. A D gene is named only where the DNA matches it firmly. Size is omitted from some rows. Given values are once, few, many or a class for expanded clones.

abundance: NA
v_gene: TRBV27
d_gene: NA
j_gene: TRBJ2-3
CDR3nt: TGTGCCAGCAGTCTCGACAGATACACAGATACGCAGTATTTT
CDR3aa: CASSLDRYTDTQYF

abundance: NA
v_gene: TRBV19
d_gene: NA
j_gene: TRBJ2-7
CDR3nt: TGTGCCAGTAGTATCGGAGCGGCGAGGGGAGGTACCTACGAGCAGTACTTC
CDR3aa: CASSIGAARGGTYEQYF

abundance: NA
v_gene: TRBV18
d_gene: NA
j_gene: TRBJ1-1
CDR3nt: TGTGCCAGCTCACCGAGGACTGAGACTGAAGCTTTCTTT
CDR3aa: CASSPRTETEAFF

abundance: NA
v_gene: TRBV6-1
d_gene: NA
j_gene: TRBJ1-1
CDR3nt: TGTGCCAGCACCCCCTCTCTGCAGACTGAAGCTTTCTTT
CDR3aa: CASTPSLQTEAFF

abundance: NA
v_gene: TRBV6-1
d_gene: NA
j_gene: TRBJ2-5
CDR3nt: TGTGCCAGCAGTGATAAATCCGGCTTCCACCAAGAGACCCAGTACTTC
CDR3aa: CASSDKSGFHQETQYF

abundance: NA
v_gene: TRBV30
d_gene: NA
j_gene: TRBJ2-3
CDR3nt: TGTGCCTGGAGTAGGGAGCTGGGGCAGTATTTT
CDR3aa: CAWSRELGQYF

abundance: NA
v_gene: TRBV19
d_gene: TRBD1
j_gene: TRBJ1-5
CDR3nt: TGTGCCAGTAACACGGGACAGAATCAGCCCCAGCATTTT
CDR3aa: CASNTGQNQPQHF

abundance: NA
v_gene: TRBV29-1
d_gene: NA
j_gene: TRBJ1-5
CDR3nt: TGCAGCGTTGTCTTGCAGCAGCCCCAGCATTTT
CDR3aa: CSVVLQQPQHF

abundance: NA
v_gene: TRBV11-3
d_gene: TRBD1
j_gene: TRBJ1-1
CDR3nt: TGTGCCAGCAGCCGGGACAGGAGCTTGAACACTGAAGCTTTCTTT
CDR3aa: CASSRDRSLNTEAFF

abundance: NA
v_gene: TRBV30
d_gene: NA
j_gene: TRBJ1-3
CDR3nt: TGTGCCTGGGACAGACACAACTCTGGAAACACCATATATTTT
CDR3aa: CAWDRHNSGNTIYF

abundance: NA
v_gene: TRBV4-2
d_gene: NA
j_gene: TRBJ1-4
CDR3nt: TGTGCCAGCAGCCCATGGACGGGGACTAATGAAAAACTGTTTTTT
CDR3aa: CASSPWTGTNEKLFF

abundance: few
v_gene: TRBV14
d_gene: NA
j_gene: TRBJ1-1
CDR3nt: TGTGCCAGCAGCCCGGACATACACCTAGGGATGAACACTGAAGCTTTCTTT
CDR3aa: CASSPDIHLGMNTEAFF

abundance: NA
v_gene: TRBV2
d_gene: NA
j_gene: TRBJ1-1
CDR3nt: TGTGCCAGCAGTGCATCCAGGGGAAACACTGAAGCTTTCTTT
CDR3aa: CASSASRGNTEAFF

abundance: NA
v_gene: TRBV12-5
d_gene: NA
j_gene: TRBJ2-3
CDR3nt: TGTGCTAGTGGTTTAAGTAGATCTAGCACAGATACGCAGTATTTT
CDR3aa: CASGLSRSSTDTQYF

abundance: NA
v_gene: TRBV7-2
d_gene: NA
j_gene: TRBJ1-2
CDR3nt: TGTGCCAGCAGCTTAGGAGGGCTCAGGGCCTATGGCTACACCTTC
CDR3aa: CASSLGGLRAYGYTF

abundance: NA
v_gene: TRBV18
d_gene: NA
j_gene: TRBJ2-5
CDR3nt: TGTGCCAGCTCACCTTTAGCCGCTCAAGAGACCCAGTACTTC
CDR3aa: CASSPLAAQETQYF

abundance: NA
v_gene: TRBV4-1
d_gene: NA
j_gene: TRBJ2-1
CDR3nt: TGCGCCAGCAGCCAGGAGGGGGCCACAGTCTTTAACTACAATGAGCAGTTCTTC
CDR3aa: CASSQEGATVFNYNEQFF

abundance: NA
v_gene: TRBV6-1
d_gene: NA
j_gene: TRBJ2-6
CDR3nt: TGTGCCAGCAGTGAAAGTGGCTCTGGGGCCAACGTCCTGACTTTC
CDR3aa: CASSESGSGANVLTF

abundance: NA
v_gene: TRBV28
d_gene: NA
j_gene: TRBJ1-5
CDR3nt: TGTGCCAGCTTTTCCAATCAGCCCCAGCATTTT
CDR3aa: CASFSNQPQHF

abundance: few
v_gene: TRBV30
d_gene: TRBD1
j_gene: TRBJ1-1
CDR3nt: TGTGCCTTCAAGGGACAGCTGGAAGCTTTCTTT
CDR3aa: CAFKGQLEAFF

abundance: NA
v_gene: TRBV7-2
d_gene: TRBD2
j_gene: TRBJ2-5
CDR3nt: TGTGCCAGCAGCTCGGGGACTAGCAAACTGGCAGAGACCCAGTACTTC
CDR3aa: CASSSGTSKLAETQYF

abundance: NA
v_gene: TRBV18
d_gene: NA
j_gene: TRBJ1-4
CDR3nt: TGTGCCAGCTCAGCACGGACACTCCAAAATGAAAAACTGTTTTTT
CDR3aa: CASSARTLQNEKLFF